These 20 T cell receptor beta chains came from one sample sequenced in a study of cytomegalovirus exposure and HLA in healthy donors. Primers: 60 Vbeta forward and 13 Jbeta reverse. TCRdb keeps only in-frame clones here, not all; method: immunoSEQ multiplex PCR. The sample lists about 120,000 clones; approximately 80% were seen once. Source material: PBMCs. Every receptor here comes from a man aged 45 to 65 in good health and CMV-seropositive.

The chain has TRBV5-1 and TRBJ1-1, with a tentative D call TRBD1 (6 bases). CDR3 size: 16 residues. V lost 0 bases, J lost 3 bases, and 15 bases lay in between. Germline V gene lookup returns CDR1 SGHRS and CDR2 YFSETQ. This CDR3 reads CASSLAGGGRYTEAFF. The DNA for the CDR3 is TGCGCCAGCAGCTTGGCGGGGGGGGGCAGATACACTGAAGCTTTCTTT.

CDR3 region: CASSLNRTSGRTYNEQFF. The CDR3 coding sequence is TGTGCCAGCAGCTTAAACCGGACTAGCGGGAGGACCTACAATGAGCAGTTCTTC. This chain uses TRBV11-3 with TRBJ2-1; 14 bases match TRBD2. CDR1 is SGHNT, CDR2 YENEEA, per germline. J lost 2 bases, V lost 2 bases, and 5 bases had no gene match. This CDR3 is built from 18 residues.

The chain recombines TRBV10-3 with TRBJ2-1, with 7 bases fitting TRBD1. Losses at the gene ends were 3 bases for V and 8 bases for J; bases not matched to a gene: 7. In germline, CDR1 is ENHRY, CDR2 SYGVKD. This CDR3 has 14 amino acids. CDR3 sequence reads: CAISDQTGRDEQFF. CDR3 sequence (DNA): TGTGCCATCAGTGATCAGACAGGGCGGGATGAGCAGTTCTTC.

The chain uses TRBV11-1 and TRBJ2-5; 12 bases match TRBD1. The J call may be wrong; the DNA end is better matched by TRBJ2-7. The CDR3 has 14 amino acids. Looked up from germline, CDR1 is SGHAT and CDR2 is FQDESV (reference sequence). CDR3 loop: CASGPGQGAYEQYF. The CDR3 DNA reads as TGTGCCAGCGGACCGGGACAGGGGGCTTACGAGCAGTACTTC.

The J gene is TRBJ1-1, the V gene TRBV28; no clear D. Trimming stripped 3 bases from V and 1 base from J, with 6 bases between. Germline V gene lookup returns CDR1 MDHEN and CDR2 SYDVKM. This CDR3 comprises 13 residues. This CDR3 reads CASSFARNTEAFF. The CDR3 coding sequence is TGTGCCAGCAGTTTTGCCAGGAACACTGAAGCTTTCTTT.

The rearrangement joins TRBV29-1 to TRBJ2-5; TRBD2 matches at 11 bases. Germline trimming cut 4 bases from V and 6 bases from J; bases unmatched to any gene: 16. Per germline, CDR1 SQVTM and CDR2 ANQGSEA. CDR3 length equals 17 residues. CDR3: CSVGKLAGVSGVKTQYF. The CDR3 DNA sequence: TGCAGCGTTGGGAAACTAGCGGGAGTATCAGGAGTAAAGACCCAGTACTTC. Using reference TRBV29-1 and TRBJ2-5 for the parts outside the CDR3, the full variable domain is SAVISQKPSRDICQRGTSLTIQCQVDSQVTMMFWYRQQPGQSLTLIATANQGSEATYESGFVIDKFPISRPNLTFSTLTVSNMSPEDSSIYLCSVGKLAGVSGVKTQYFGPGTRLLVL.

This sequence joins TRBV7-9 and TRBJ1-5, with D unresolved. The germline V gene encodes CDR1 SEHNR and CDR2 FQNEAQ (reference sequence). Trimming cost V 4 bases and J 7 bases, with 17 bases left between them. This CDR3 is built from 15 residues. In DNA form, the CDR3 reads TGTGCCAGCAGCTCCCAGAGGGAGCCGGGGCAGCCCCAGCATTTT. Translation gives CASSSQREPGQPQHF. Complete variable domain (other parts from reference TRBV7-9 and TRBJ1-5): DTGVSQNPRHKITKRGQNVTFRCDPISEHNRLYWYRQTLGQGPEFLTYFQNEAQLEKSRLLSDRFSAERPKGSFSTLEIQRTEQGDSAMYLCASSSQREPGQPQHFGDGTRLSIL.

In nucleotides, the CDR3 is TGTGCCAGCACCCCTCCAGGGGCCCAAGAGACCCAGTACTTC. This translates into CASTPPGAQETQYF. The gene calls are TRBV7-2 and TRBJ2-5; maybe TRBD1 (6 bases). Trimming removed 7 bases at V and 1 base at J, with 13 bases between. This CDR3 comprises 14 residues. Germline V gives CDR1 SGHTA, CDR2 FQGNSA.

This clone was counted only a few times. This rearrangement joins TRBV5-1 to TRBJ2-3; 10 positions agree with TRBD2. The J segment lost 4 bases and the V segment lost 4 bases, leaving 12 bases of the junction unmatched. The CDR3 extends over 17 amino acids. Germline V gene data show CDR1 as SGHRS and CDR2 as YFSETQ. The DNA of the CDR3 is TGCGCCAGCAGCATAACCGGGACTAGCGAATATGCAGATACGCAGTATTTT. Translating it yields CASSITGTSEYADTQYF.

V gene TRBV5-1 combines with J gene TRBJ2-5; 16 bases map to TRBD2. J gave up 4 bases and V 4 bases, and 4 bases lay outside the gene matches. The length of the CDR3 is 16 residues. The germline CDR1 and CDR2 sequences are SGHRS and YFSETQ. CDR3 in DNA: TGCGCCAGCAGCCCGGGACTAGCGGGAGGGAGAGAGACCCAGTACTTC. Residues: CASSPGLAGGRETQYF.

This clone was detected only a few times. This chain links TRBV19 with TRBJ2-5; TRBD1 might be the D (5 bases). Per germline, CDR1 LNHDA and CDR2 SQIVND (reference sequence). V gave up 2 bases and J gave up 5 bases, with 12 bases separating them. The CDR3 is made up of 14 amino acids. Here the CDR3 DNA reads TGTGCCAGTAGTATATTCGGACAATTCGAGACCCAGTACTTC. Its translation: CASSIFGQFETQYF.

This sequence joins TRBV5-1 and TRBJ1-6; 7 bases map to TRBD1. Trimming removed 3 bases from V and 5 bases from J; junction bases left unmatched: 5. CDR1 is SGHRS and CDR2 is YFSETQ in the germline V gene. CDR3 size: 15 residues. The CDR3 protein is CASSSGQQNNSPLHF. The CDR3 nucleotides read TGCGCCAGCAGCTCGGGACAGCAAAATAATTCACCCCTCCACTTT.

This chain links TRBV27 with TRBJ2-2; a possible D gene is TRBD2 (5 bases). V lost 2 bases to trimming and J lost 1 base, with 5 bases between them. The germline CDR1 and CDR2 sequences are MNHEY and SMNVEV (reference sequence). The length of the CDR3 is 14 residues. The CDR3 coding sequence is TGTGCCAGCAGTTTAAGCGGGAACACCGGGGAGCTGTTTTTT. Translation: CASSLSGNTGELFF.

CDR3 DNA sequence: TGTGCCACCAGCAGAGCAGGGTCTGGGGCCAACGTCCTGACTTTC. Protein product: CATSRAGSGANVLTF. The V call is TRBV15, the J call TRBJ2-6; D may be TRBD1 (5 bases). Per germline, CDR1 LNHNV and CDR2 YYDKDF (reference sequence). Trimming took 1 base from V and 1 from J, leaving 5 bases between them. This CDR3 has 15 amino acids.

The chain combines TRBV5-1 with TRBJ1-1; D ambiguous. From germline, CDR1 is SGHRS and CDR2 YFSETQ. The V and J ends lost 0 bases and 6 bases respectively, with 15 bases between them. This CDR3 has 15 amino acids. The CDR3 DNA is TGCGCCAGCAGCTTGGGCGAGGGTCTGTGGGCTGAAGCTTTCTTT. Protein product: CASSLGEGLWAEAFF.

The chain links TRBV27 to TRBJ2-7; D possibly corresponds to TRBD2 (6 bases). The V end was cut by 6 bases, the J end by 0 bases, with 18 bases between. The CDR3 loop spans 16 amino acids. The germline gives CDR1 MNHEY, CDR2 SMNVEV (reference sequence). The CDR3 loop reads CASRRGAGHLSYEQYF. In nucleotides, the CDR3 is TGTGCCAGCAGACGAGGGGCGGGGCACCTCTCCTACGAGCAGTACTTC.

In this sample, this clone turned up once. The chain links TRBV18 to TRBJ2-3; TRBD2 aligns across 14 bases. CDR1 is KGHSH and CDR2 is LQKENI in the germline V gene. J gave up 0 bases and V 3 bases, and 5 bases lay outside the gene matches. The CDR3 has 18 residues. The CDR3 coding sequence is TGTGCCAGCTCACCGACCGGGACTAGCGGGAGAAGCACAGATACGCAGTATTTT. Amino acid sequence: CASSPTGTSGRSTDTQYF. Based on the CDR3 plus reference TRBV18 and TRBJ2-3, the full variable domain is NAGVMQNPRHLVRRRGQEARLRCSPMKGHSHVYWYRQLPEEGLKFMVYLQKENIIDESGMPKERFSAEFPKEGPSILRIQQVVRGDSAAYFCASSPTGTSGRSTDTQYFGPGTRLTVL.

J is TRBJ2-1 and V is TRBV25-1; TRBD1 aligns across 9 bases. The CDR3 totals 14 residues. Germline-derived CDR1 and CDR2 are MGHDK and SYGVNS. V shed 6 bases and J 4 bases; nucleotides not matched to a gene: 4. CDR3 protein: CASREDRGYNEQFF. CDR3 coding DNA: TGTGCCAGCAGGGAGGACAGGGGTTACAATGAGCAGTTCTTC.

This clone was counted a single time. The V call is TRBV2, the J call TRBJ2-1; D is perhaps TRBD2 (5 bases). CDR3 length: 15 amino acids. Germline lookup yields CDR1 SNHLY and CDR2 FYNNEI. With 7 bases removed from V and 3 bases from J, the gap between germline ends came to 16 bases. The CDR3 bases are TGTGCCAGCAAGAGGGTGGGAGAAGGCTACAATGAGCAGTTCTTC. Residues: CASKRVGEGYNEQFF.

The chain employs TRBV5-1 and TRBJ1-1, with TRBD1 identical over 12 bases. The ends lost 0 bases at V and 4 bases at J; junction bases unmatched: 1. This CDR3 has 15 amino acids. Germline V gives CDR1 SGHRS, CDR2 YFSETQ. The CDR3 DNA follows: TGCGCCAGCAGCTTGGGGGACAGGGGGCTCACTGAAGCTTTCTTT. Translation: CASSLGDRGLTEAFF.